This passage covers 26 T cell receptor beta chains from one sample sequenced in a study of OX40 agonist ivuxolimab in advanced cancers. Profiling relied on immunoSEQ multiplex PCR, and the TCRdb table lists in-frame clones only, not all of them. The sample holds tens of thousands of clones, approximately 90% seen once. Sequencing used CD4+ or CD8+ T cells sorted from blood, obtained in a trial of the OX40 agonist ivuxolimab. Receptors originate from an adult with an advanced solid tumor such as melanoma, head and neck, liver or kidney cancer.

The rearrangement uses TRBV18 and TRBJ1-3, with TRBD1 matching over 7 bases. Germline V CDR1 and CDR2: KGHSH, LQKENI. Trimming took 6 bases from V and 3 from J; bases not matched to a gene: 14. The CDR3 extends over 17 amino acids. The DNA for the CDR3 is TGTGCCAGCTCTATTACTGGGACAGAGGAGTATGGAAACACCATATATTTT. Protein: CASSITGTEEYGNTIYF.

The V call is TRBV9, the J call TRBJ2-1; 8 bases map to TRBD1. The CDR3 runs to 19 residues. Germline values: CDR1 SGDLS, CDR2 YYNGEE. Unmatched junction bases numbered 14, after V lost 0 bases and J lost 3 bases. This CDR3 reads CASSVATDQGTGNYNEQFF. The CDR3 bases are TGTGCCAGCAGCGTAGCCACAGATCAAGGGACAGGCAACTACAATGAGCAGTTCTTC.

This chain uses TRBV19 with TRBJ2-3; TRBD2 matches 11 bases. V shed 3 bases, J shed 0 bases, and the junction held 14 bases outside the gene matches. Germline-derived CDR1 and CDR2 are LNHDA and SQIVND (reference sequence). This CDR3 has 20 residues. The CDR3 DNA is TGTGCCAGTAGTATGCAGCAGCTCAAACTAGCGGGGGAGAGCACAGATACGCAGTATTTT. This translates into CASSMQQLKLAGESTDTQYF.

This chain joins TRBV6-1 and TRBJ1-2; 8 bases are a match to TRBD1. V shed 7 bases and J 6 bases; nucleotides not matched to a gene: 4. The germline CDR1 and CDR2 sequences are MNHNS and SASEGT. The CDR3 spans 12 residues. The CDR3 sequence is CASTRGLDGYTF. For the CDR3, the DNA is TGTGCCAGCACCAGGGGGCTAGATGGCTACACCTTC.

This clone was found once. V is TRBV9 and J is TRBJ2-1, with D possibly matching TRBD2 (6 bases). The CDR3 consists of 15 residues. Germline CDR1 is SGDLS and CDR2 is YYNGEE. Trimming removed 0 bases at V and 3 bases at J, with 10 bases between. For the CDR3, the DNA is TGTGCCAGCAGCGTAGATACGGGGGTCTACAATGAGCAGTTCTTC. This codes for CASSVDTGVYNEQFF.

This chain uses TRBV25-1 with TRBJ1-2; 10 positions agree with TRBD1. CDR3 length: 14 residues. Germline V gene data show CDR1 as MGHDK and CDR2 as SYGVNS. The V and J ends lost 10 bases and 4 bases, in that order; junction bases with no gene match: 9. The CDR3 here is CATKTGTGVYGYTF. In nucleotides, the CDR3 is TGTGCCACCAAGACCGGGACAGGGGTCTATGGCTACACCTTC.

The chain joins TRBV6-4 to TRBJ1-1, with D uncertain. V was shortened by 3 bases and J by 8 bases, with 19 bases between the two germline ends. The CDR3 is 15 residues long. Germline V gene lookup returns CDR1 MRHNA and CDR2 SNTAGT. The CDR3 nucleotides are TGTGCCAGCAGTGAGTATCGTAGTTCCCTGGGAGAAGCTTTCTTT. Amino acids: CASSEYRSSLGEAFF.

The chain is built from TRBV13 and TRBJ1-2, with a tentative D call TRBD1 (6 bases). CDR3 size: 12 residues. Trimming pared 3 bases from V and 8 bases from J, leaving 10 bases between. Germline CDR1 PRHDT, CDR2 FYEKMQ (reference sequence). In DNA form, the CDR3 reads TGTGCCAGCAGCTTGGGGGCGCCCGGCTACACCTTC. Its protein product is CASSLGAPGYTF.

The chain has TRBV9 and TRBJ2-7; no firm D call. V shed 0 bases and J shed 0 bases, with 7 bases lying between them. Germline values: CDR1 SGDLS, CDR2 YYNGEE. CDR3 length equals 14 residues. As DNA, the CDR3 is TGTGCCAGCAGCGTAGCCCCGGCCTCCTACGAGCAGTACTTC. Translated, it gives CASSVAPASYEQYF. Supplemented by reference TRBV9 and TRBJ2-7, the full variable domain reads DSGVTQTPKHLITATGQRVTLRCSPRSGDLSVYWYQQSLDQGLQFLIQYYNGEERAKGNILERFSAQQFPDLHSELNLSSLELGDSALYFCASSVAPASYEQYFGPGTRLTVT.

The CDR3 region has the DNA TGTGCCAGCAGCGCAGTGTATAGCAATCAGCCCCAGCATTTT. Residues: CASSAVYSNQPQHF. The J gene is TRBJ1-5, the V gene TRBV7-8; D is uncertain. The CDR3 length is 14 residues. Germline CDR1 reads SGHVS; CDR2 reads FQNEAQ. Between the trimmed V and J ends, which lost 5 bases and 0 bases, there was a span of 8 bases.

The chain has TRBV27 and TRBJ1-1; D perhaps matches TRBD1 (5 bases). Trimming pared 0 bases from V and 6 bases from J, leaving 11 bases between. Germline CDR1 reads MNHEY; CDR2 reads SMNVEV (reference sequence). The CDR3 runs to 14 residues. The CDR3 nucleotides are TGTGCCAGCAGTTTATCGGCGCAGGGCCCTGAAGCTTTCTTT. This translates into CASSLSAQGPEAFF.

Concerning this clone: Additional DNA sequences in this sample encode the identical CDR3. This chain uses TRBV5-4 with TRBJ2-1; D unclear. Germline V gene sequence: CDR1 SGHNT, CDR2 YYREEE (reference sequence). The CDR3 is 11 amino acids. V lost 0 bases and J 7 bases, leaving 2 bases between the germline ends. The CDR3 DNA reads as TGTGCCAGCAGCTTGGGGAATGAGCAGTTCTTC. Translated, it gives CASSLGNEQFF.

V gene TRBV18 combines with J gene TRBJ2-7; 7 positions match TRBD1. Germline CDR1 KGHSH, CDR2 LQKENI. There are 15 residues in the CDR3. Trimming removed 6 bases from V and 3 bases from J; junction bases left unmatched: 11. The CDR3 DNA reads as TGTGCCAGCTCTTTCGGACAGGTCATGAACTACGAGCAGTACTTC. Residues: CASSFGQVMNYEQYF.

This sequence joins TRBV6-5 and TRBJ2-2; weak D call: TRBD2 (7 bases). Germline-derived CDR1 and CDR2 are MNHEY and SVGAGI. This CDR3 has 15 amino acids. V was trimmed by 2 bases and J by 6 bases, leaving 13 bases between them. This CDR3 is CASSYARGGAGELFF. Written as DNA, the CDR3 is TGTGCCAGCAGTTACGCCAGGGGAGGGGCCGGGGAGCTGTTTTTT.

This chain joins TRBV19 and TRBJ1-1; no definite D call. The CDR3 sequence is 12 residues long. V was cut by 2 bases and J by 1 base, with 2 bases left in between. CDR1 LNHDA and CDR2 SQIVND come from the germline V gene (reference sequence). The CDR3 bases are TGTGCCAGTAGTATAAGGAACACTGAAGCTTTCTTT. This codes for CASSIRNTEAFF.

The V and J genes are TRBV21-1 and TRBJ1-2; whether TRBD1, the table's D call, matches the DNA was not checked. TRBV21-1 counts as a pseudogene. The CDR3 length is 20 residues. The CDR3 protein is CASSKGGSWTGIQTNYGYTF. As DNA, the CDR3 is TGTGCCAGCAGCAAAGGAGGGTCTTGGACAGGGATACAGACTAACTATGGCTACACCTTC.

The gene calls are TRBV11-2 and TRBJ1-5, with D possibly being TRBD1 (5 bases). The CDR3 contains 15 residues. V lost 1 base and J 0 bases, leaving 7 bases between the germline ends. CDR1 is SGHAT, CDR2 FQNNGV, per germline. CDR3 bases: TGTGCCAGCAGCTTAGGGACACGTAGCAATCAGCCCCAGCATTTT. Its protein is CASSLGTRSNQPQHF.

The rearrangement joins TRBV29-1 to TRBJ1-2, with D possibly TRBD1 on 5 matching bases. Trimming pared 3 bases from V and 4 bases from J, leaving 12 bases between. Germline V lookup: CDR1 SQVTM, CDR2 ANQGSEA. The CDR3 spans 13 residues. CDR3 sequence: CSVDPQGPYGYTF. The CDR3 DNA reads TGCAGCGTTGATCCTCAGGGCCCCTATGGCTACACCTTC. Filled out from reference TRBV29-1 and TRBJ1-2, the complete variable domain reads SAVISQKPSRDICQRGTSLTIQCQVDSQVTMMFWYRQQPGQSLTLIATANQGSEATYESGFVIDKFPISRPNLTFSTLTVSNMSPEDSSIYLCSVDPQGPYGYTFGSGTRLTVV.

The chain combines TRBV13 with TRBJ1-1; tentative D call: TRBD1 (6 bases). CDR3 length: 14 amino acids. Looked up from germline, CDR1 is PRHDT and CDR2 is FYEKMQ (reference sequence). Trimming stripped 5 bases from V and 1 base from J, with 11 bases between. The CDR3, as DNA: TGTGCCAGCAGCCCGGCGGGACAGAACACTGAAGCTTTCTTT. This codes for CASSPAGQNTEAFF.

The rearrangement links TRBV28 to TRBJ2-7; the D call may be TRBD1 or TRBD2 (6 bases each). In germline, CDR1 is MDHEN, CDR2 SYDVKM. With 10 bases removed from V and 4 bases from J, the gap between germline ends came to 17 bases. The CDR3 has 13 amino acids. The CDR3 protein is CATRGLSLYEQYF. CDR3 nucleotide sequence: TGTGCCACTCGGGGGCTTTCCCTTTACGAGCAGTACTTC.

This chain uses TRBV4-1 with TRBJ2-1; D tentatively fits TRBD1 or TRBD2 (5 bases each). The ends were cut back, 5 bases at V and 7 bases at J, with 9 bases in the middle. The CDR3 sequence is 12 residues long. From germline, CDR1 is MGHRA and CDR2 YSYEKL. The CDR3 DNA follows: TGCGCCAGCAGCGCCGGGGCTAATGAGCAGTTCTTC. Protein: CASSAGANEQFF.

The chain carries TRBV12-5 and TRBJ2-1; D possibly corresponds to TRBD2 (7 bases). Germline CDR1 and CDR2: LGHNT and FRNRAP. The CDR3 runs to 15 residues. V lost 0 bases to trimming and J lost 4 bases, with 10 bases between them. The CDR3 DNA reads TGTGCTAGTGGTTTGGTGGGGGGGGCTTACAATGAGCAGTTCTTC. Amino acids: CASGLVGGAYNEQFF. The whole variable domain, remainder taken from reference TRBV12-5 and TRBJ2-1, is DARVTQTPRHKVTEMGQEVTMRCQPILGHNTVFWYRQTMMQGLELLAYFRNRAPLDDSGMPKDRFSAEMPDATLATLKIQPSEPRDSAVYFCASGLVGGAYNEQFFGPGTRLTVL.

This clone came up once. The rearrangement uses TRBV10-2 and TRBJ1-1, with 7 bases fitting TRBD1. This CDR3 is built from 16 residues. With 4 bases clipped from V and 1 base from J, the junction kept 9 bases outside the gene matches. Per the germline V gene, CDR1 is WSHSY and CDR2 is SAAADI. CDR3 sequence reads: CASSGTRQGRNTEAFF. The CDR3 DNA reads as TGCGCCAGCAGTGGCACCCGACAGGGTAGGAACACTGAAGCTTTCTTT.

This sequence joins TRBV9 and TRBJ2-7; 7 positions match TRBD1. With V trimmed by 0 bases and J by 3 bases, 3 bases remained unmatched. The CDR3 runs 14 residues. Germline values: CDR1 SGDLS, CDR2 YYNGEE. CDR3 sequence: CASSVAGTDYEQYF. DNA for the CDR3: TGTGCCAGCAGCGTAGCGGGGACAGACTACGAGCAGTACTTC.

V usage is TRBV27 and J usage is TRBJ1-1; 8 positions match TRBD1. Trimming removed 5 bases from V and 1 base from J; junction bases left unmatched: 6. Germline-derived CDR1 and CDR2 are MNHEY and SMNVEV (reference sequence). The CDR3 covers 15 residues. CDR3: CASSQGAFGNTEAFF. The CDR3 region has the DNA TGTGCCAGCAGTCAGGGGGCCTTTGGGAACACTGAAGCTTTCTTT.

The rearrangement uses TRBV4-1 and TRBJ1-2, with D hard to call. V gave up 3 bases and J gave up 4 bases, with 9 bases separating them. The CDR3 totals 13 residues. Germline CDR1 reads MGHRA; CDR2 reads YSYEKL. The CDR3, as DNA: TGCGCCAGCAGCCAGCGCGCGGCCTATGGCTACACCTTC. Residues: CASSQRAAYGYTF.